This TCR beta chain is from a study of a mutant IDH1 vaccine in newly diagnosed glioma. The CDR3 contains 14 residues. With 2 bases removed from V and 2 bases from J, the gap between germline ends came to 8 bases. The germline gives CDR1 KGHSY, CDR2 FQNENV. About this clone itself: Its specificity is unknown.

Time point defined: week 35, safety follow-up. Every vaccine dose comprised 300 ug of mutant IDH1 20-mer peptide plus topical imiquimod. Donor diagnoses consisted of new WHO grade 3 or 4 IDH1-mutant, ATRX-lost astrocytomas. Assay: immunoSEQ multiplex PCR; the TCRdb copy retains only in-frame clones and omits some. The sample shows roughly 60,000 clones, roughly 81% of them seen only once. This TCR came from a man in his forties or fifties with glioma. This rearrangement joins TRBV16 to TRBJ2-3; weak D call: TRBD2 (5 bases). This material consisted of PBMCs, taken from a glioma patient whose treatment included an IDH1 peptide vaccine. CDR3 in DNA: TGTGCCAGCAGCCAAGCGGGTTTCACAGATACGCAGTATTTT. It codes for CASSQAGFTDTQYF.